A single sample is the source of the 5 T cell receptor beta chains below, sequenced in a study of long-term antiretroviral therapy in people with HIV. This was the immunoSEQ v3.0 assay at survey level. TCRdb's table, derived via immunoSEQ multiplex PCR, lists solely in-frame clones and lacks some. In the table there are some 13,000 clones, 82% of which are singletons. Source: unsorted PBMCs, taken 8 to 8.5 years after starting antiretroviral therapy. The receptors stem from a man aged 45 to 65 with HIV.

The chain joins TRBV5-6 to TRBJ2-7, with 15 bases aligning to TRBD2. The germline V gene encodes CDR1 SGHDT and CDR2 YYEEEE. This CDR3 is 17 amino acids long. J was trimmed by 2 bases and V by 4 bases; bases with no gene match: 7. The CDR3 DNA reads TGTGCCAGCAGCCCGGGACTAGCGGGGGGAGACCCCTACGAGCAGTACTTC. Its translation is CASSPGLAGGDPYEQYF.

The V and J genes are TRBV30 and TRBJ2-1; no firm D call. V was shortened by 1 base and J by 4 bases, with 5 bases between the two germline ends. The CDR3 totals 12 residues. Looked up from germline, CDR1 is GTSNPN and CDR2 is SVGIG (reference sequence). CDR3 coding DNA: TGTGCCTGGAGTGAAAATTACAATGAGCAGTTCTTC. It specifies CAWSENYNEQFF.

The chain joins TRBV9 to TRBJ2-1; D possibly corresponds to TRBD1 (6 bases). V lost 2 bases and J 1 base, leaving 13 bases between the germline ends. The CDR3 length is 16 residues. Germline assignment: CDR1 SGDLS and CDR2 YYNGEE. The CDR3 DNA reads as TGTGCCAGCAGCGTCCGGGACATTACGTCCTACAATGAGCAGTTCTTC. Protein: CASSVRDITSYNEQFF.

In its sample, this clone was seen once. This rearrangement joins TRBV5-1 to TRBJ1-1; tentative D call: TRBD1 (5 bases). CDR1 and CDR2 (germline): SGHRS, YFSETQ. This CDR3 has 15 amino acids. The V gene lost 0 bases and the J gene lost 0 bases, with 9 bases spanning the gap. CDR3 sequence: CASSLAAGMNTEAFF. CDR3 sequence (DNA): TGCGCCAGCAGCTTGGCCGCAGGGATGAACACTGAAGCTTTCTTT.

The V call is TRBV2, the J call TRBJ2-3; no firm D call. The germline V and J ends were trimmed by 8 bases and 0 bases, with 9 bases remaining between them. CDR3 size: 13 residues. CDR1 SNHLY and CDR2 FYNNEI come from the germline V gene. CDR3 nucleotides: TGTGCCAGCGGTCCGCCCAGCACAGATACGCAGTATTTT. It encodes CASGPPSTDTQYF.